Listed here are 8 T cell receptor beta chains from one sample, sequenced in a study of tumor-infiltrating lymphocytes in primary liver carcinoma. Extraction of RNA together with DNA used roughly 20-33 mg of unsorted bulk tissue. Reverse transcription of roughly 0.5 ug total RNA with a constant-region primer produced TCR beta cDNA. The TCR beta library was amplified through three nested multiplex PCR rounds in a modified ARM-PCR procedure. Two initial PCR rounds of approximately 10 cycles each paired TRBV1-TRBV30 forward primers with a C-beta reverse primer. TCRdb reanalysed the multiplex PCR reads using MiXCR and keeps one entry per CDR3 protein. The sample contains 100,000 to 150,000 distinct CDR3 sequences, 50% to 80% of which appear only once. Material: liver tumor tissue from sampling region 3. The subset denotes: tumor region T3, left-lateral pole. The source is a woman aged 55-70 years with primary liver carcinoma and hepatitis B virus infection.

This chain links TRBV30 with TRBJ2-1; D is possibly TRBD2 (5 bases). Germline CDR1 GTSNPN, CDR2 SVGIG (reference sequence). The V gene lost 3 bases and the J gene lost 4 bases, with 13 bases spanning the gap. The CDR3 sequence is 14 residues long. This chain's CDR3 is CAWSMGSYYNEQFF. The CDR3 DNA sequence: TGTGCCTGGAGCATGGGGAGTTATTACAATGAGCAGTTCTTC.

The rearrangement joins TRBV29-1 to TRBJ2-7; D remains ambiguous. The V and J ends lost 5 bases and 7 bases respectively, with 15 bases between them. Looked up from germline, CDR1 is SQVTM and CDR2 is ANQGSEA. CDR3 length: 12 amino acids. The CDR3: CSVCIRLSEQYF. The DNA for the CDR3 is TGCAGCGTTTGTATCAGGTTGTCAGAGCAGTACTTC.

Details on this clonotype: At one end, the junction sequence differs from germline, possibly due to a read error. In nucleotides, the CDR3 is TGCGCCAGCAGCCAACAGGTCACCCATTATAGCAGTCAGCCCCAACAATTT. Encoded protein: CASSQQVTHYSSQPQQF. The chain links TRBV4-1 to TRBJ1-5; D ambiguous. The CDR3 extends over 17 amino acids. Germline CDR1 MGHRA, CDR2 YSYEKL.

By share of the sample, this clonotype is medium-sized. The CDR3 bases are TGTGCCAGCAGAGCCAACTATGGCTACACCTTC. It yields the protein CASRANYGYTF. The gene calls are TRBV6-1 and TRBJ1-2, with unresolved D. The germline V and J ends were trimmed by 6 bases and 2 bases, with 4 bases remaining between them. The CDR3 is 11 amino acids. Germline lookup yields CDR1 MNHNS and CDR2 SASEGT.

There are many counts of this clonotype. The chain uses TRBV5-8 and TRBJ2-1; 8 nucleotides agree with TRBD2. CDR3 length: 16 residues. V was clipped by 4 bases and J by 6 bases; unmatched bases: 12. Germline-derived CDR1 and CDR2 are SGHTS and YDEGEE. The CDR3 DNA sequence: TGTGCCAGCAGCCCACAGCCGGGACTAGTCTCCAATGAGCAGTTCTTC. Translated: CASSPQPGLVSNEQFF.

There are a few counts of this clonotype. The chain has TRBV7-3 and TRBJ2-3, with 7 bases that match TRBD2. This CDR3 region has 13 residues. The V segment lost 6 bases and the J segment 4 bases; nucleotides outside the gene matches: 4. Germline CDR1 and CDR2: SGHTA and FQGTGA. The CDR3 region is CASSQLAADTQYF. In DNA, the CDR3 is TGTGCCAGCAGTCAGCTAGCGGCAGATACGCAGTATTTT.

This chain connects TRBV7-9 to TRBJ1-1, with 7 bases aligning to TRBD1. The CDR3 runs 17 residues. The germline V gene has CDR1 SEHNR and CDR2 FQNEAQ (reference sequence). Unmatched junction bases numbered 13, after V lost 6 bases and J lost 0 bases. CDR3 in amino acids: CASSETSGTAMNTEAFF. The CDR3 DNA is TGTGCCAGCAGTGAGACGTCCGGGACAGCCATGAACACTGAAGCTTTCTTT. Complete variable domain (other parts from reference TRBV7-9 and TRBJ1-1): DTGVSQNPRHKITKRGQNVTFRCDPISEHNRLYWYRQTLGQGPEFLTYFQNEAQLEKSRLLSDRFSAERPKGSFSTLEIQRTEQGDSAMYLCASSETSGTAMNTEAFFGQGTRLTVV.

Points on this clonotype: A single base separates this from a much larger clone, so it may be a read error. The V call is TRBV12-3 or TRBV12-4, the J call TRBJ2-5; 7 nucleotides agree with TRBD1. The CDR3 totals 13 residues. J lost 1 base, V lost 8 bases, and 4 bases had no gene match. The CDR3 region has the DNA TGTGCCAGCGGGGACAGAGCCCAAGAGACCCAGTACTTC. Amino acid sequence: CASGDRAQETQYF.